This passage covers 20 T cell receptor beta chains from one sample sequenced in a study of ipilimumab plus nivolumab after autologous stem cell transplantation (dated by TCRdb to about 2021). Library creation used the immunoSEQ multiplex PCR assay. This immuneACCESS table, as held by TCRdb, lists in-frame sequences with V and J called but not all clones. Of the missing ones, under half trace to an unresolved V gene in checked studies; the others have no known cause. The table for this sample lists roughly 11,000 clones; 69% of them were counted only once. The ten biggest clones cover about 28% of the sample. The source was PBMCs, collected in a trial of ipilimumab plus nivolumab as post-transplant consolidation. These receptors came from a male donor with diffuse large B-cell lymphoma.

This clone was counted once. The rearrangement uses TRBV11-2 and TRBJ2-7; no clear D gene. The V gene lost 0 bases and the J gene lost 5 bases, with 5 bases spanning the gap. The CDR3 covers 12 residues. Germline assignment: CDR1 SGHAT and CDR2 FQNNGV. The CDR3 spells CASSLDLHEQYF. For the CDR3, the DNA is TGTGCCAGCAGCTTAGATCTCCACGAGCAGTACTTC.

The chain employs TRBV5-6 and TRBJ1-4; perhaps TRBD1 as D (6 bases). This CDR3 spans 15 amino acids. From germline, CDR1 is SGHDT and CDR2 YYEEEE. V lost 3 bases, J lost 1 base, and 10 bases lay in between. This CDR3 reads CASSSGAGTNEKLFF. For the CDR3, the DNA is TGTGCCAGCAGCTCGGGGGCTGGAACTAATGAAAAACTGTTTTTT. The full variable domain, in which reference TRBV5-6 and TRBJ1-4 provide the parts outside the CDR3, is DAGVTQSPTHLIKTRGQQVTLRCSPKSGHDTVSWYQQALGQGPQFIFQYYEEEERQRGNFPDRFSGHQFPNYSSELNVNALLLGDSALYLCASSSGAGTNEKLFFGSGTQLSVL.

The genes are TRBV5-6 and TRBJ1-6; D unclear. This CDR3 has 13 amino acids. The germline V gene encodes CDR1 SGHDT and CDR2 YYEEEE. Trimming left V 0 bases short and J 3 bases short, with 1 base between. In DNA, the CDR3 is TGTGCCAGCAGCTTGGACTATAATTCACCCCTCCACTTT. Translated, it gives CASSLDYNSPLHF.

The V gene is TRBV7-2, the J gene TRBJ1-2, with 7 positions matching TRBD1. This CDR3 region has 15 residues. V gave up 1 base and J gave up 1 base; unmatched junction bases: 3. Germline V lookup: CDR1 SGHTA, CDR2 FQGNSA. The CDR3 nucleotides read TGTGCCAGCAGCTTAGGGCAGGGGGGTAACTATGGCTACACCTTC. It yields the protein CASSLGQGGNYGYTF.

The table lists this clone with a count of one. The V call is TRBV6-5, the J call TRBJ1-1; D is perhaps TRBD1 (6 bases). Germline assignment: CDR1 MNHEY and CDR2 SVGAGI. V was shortened by 10 bases and J by 4 bases, with 16 bases between the two germline ends. This CDR3 spans 13 amino acids. The CDR3, as DNA: TGTGCCACTCACAGGGTTCGAAGCACTGAAGCTTTCTTT. This encodes CATHRVRSTEAFF.

The rearrangement uses TRBV5-1 and TRBJ2-2; TRBD1 might be the D (5 bases). The CDR3 is 13 residues long. CDR1 is SGHRS, CDR2 YFSETQ, per germline. V gave up 2 bases and J gave up 5 bases, with 7 bases separating them. CDR3 nucleotide sequence: TGCGCCAGCAGCTTAGGGGTGACCGGGGAGCTGTTTTTT. Translating it yields CASSLGVTGELFF. Supplemented by reference TRBV5-1 and TRBJ2-2, the full variable domain reads KAGVTQTPRYLIKTRGQQVTLSCSPISGHRSVSWYQQTPGQGLQFLFEYFSETQRNKGNFPGRFSGRQFSNSRSEMNVSTLELGDSALYLCASSLGVTGELFFGEGSRLTVL.

The J gene is TRBJ1-1, the V gene TRBV5-1, with D perhaps matching TRBD1 (6 bases). The CDR3 covers 16 residues. Germline assignment: CDR1 SGHRS and CDR2 YFSETQ. The V gene lost 3 bases and the J gene lost 4 bases, with 19 bases spanning the gap. The CDR3 region has the DNA TGCGCCAGCAGCTCGGCAGGGGCACGGCGGGGCACTGAAGCTTTCTTT. Its protein is CASSSAGARRGTEAFF.

The chain uses TRBV29-1 and TRBJ2-2, with 11 positions matching TRBD1. Germline CDR1 is SQVTM and CDR2 is ANQGSEA. V shed 6 bases and J 4 bases; nucleotides not matched to a gene: 1. The CDR3 sequence is 13 residues long. In DNA, the CDR3 is TGCAGCGTGGACAGGGGGCTCACCGGGGAGCTGTTTTTT. Translating it yields CSVDRGLTGELFF.

Judged by abundance, this clone is medium-sized. Written as DNA, the CDR3 is TGTGCCAGCAGTCAAAAGACTAGCCGCTACGAGCAGTACTTC. Translated: CASSQKTSRYEQYF. The J gene is TRBJ2-7, the V gene TRBV6-6; 7 nucleotides match TRBD2. There are 14 residues in the CDR3. The J segment lost 3 bases and the V segment lost 5 bases, leaving 7 bases of the junction unmatched. Germline V gives CDR1 MNHNY, CDR2 SVGAGI (reference sequence).

V and J are TRBV6-5 and TRBJ2-2; TRBD1 matches at 8 bases. Unmatched junction bases numbered 10, after V lost 7 bases and J lost 6 bases. Germline V gene data show CDR1 as MNHEY and CDR2 as SVGAGI. The CDR3 loop spans 15 amino acids. The DNA of the CDR3 is TGTGCCAGCACCCCGGACAGGGATATACCCGGGGAGCTGTTTTTT. Its translation is CASTPDRDIPGELFF.

Turning to this clone: It may be a read error: a sequence one base away is much more abundant. Other DNA sequences in the sample encode the same CDR3. The chain employs TRBV19 and TRBJ1-2; D is unresolved. The length of the CDR3 is 12 residues. Trimming removed 6 bases from V and 4 bases from J, with 9 bases in between. Per germline, CDR1 LNHDA and CDR2 SQIVND (reference sequence). The chain's CDR3 is CASSPRPYGYTF. DNA of the CDR3: TGTGCCAGTAGCCCGAGGCCCTATGGCTACACCTTC.

The chain uses TRBV15 and TRBJ2-7; possible D gene TRBD2, 6 bases. V gave up 0 bases and J gave up 0 bases, with 12 bases separating them. The germline gives CDR1 LNHNV, CDR2 YYDKDF (reference sequence). The CDR3 runs 16 residues. The CDR3 is CATSRDNVGSSYEQYF. The CDR3 DNA reads as TGTGCCACCAGCAGAGATAACGTCGGGAGCTCCTACGAGCAGTACTTC.

In DNA form, the CDR3 reads TGTGCCAGCAGTTTAGCAGGAGGGTGGGTGAGCTATGGCTACACCTTC. Protein sequence: CASSLAGGWVSYGYTF. The chain couples TRBV28 to TRBJ1-2; no definite D call. Trimming took 2 bases from V and 4 from J, leaving 17 bases between them. The CDR3 totals 16 residues. Germline values: CDR1 MDHEN, CDR2 SYDVKM.

In its sample, this clone was seen once. The gene calls are TRBV6-5 and TRBJ1-2; 7 nucleotides line up with TRBD1. Germline trimming cut 1 base from V and 2 bases from J; bases unmatched to any gene: 7. The CDR3 contains 16 residues. Germline V gene lookup returns CDR1 MNHEY and CDR2 SVGAGI. The DNA for the CDR3 is TGTGCCAGCAGTTACTTGACAGGGTCTTGGAACTATGGCTACACCTTC. It translates to CASSYLTGSWNYGYTF.

The V gene is TRBV4-3, the J gene TRBJ2-7; 9 positions match TRBD1. Looked up from germline, CDR1 is LGHNA and CDR2 is YSLEER. The CDR3 contains 15 residues. J lost 7 bases, V lost 4 bases, and 11 bases had no gene match. The CDR3 region is CASSPTRDRAQEQYF. The CDR3 DNA sequence: TGCGCCAGCAGCCCGACCCGGGACAGGGCGCAAGAGCAGTACTTC.

This chain joins TRBV13 and TRBJ2-7, with D possibly being TRBD1 (6 bases). V lost 5 bases to trimming and J lost 1 base, with 9 bases between them. CDR3 length equals 13 residues. The germline V gene has CDR1 PRHDT and CDR2 FYEKMQ (reference sequence). The CDR3 reads CASSAGQSYEQYF. CDR3 bases: TGTGCCAGCAGCGCTGGACAGTCCTACGAGCAGTACTTC. Complete variable domain (other parts from reference TRBV13 and TRBJ2-7): AAGVIQSPRHLIKEKRETATLKCYPIPRHDTVYWYQQGPGQDPQFLISFYEKMQSDKGSIPDRFSAQQFSDYHSELNMSSLELGDSALYFCASSAGQSYEQYFGPGTRLTVT.

The chain employs TRBV7-9 and TRBJ1-1, with a weak D call TRBD1 (6 bases). The CDR3 runs 14 residues. CDR1 and CDR2 (germline): SEHNR, FQNEAQ (reference sequence). Deletions cut 7 bases from V and 4 bases from J, with 16 bases between. The CDR3 region has the DNA TGTGCCAGCACCATCGGACAGATACCCACTGAAGCTTTCTTT. Translation gives CASTIGQIPTEAFF.

J is TRBJ2-7 and V is TRBV25-1; TRBD2 aligns across 8 bases. CDR3 length: 15 residues. Trimming cost V 4 bases and J 0 bases; bases outside gene matches: 5. Germline-derived CDR1 and CDR2 are MGHDK and SYGVNS. The CDR3 protein is CASSGLAGLSYEQYF. CDR3 in DNA: TGTGCCAGCAGTGGGCTAGCGGGTCTCTCCTACGAGCAGTACTTC.

The table lists this clone with a few counts. The rearrangement links TRBV7-9 to TRBJ1-4, with D possibly being TRBD1 (5 bases). V was cut by 0 bases and J by 8 bases, with 19 bases left in between. Germline V gives CDR1 SEHNR, CDR2 FQNEAQ (reference sequence). This CDR3 is built from 17 residues. In nucleotides, the CDR3 is TGTGCCAGCAGCTTAGCGGGGGTTCGGCCAGGGAGCGAAAAACTGTTTTTT. This codes for CASSLAGVRPGSEKLFF.

The V and J genes are TRBV19 and TRBJ1-5; D possibly corresponds to TRBD1 (5 bases). This CDR3 spans 16 amino acids. Germline-derived CDR1 and CDR2 are LNHDA and SQIVND (reference sequence). V lost 6 bases and J lost 0, with 15 bases in between. The CDR3 DNA reads TGTGCCAGTAGGAGGGTACAGGAGATTAGCAATCAGCCCCAGCATTTT. It yields the protein CASRRVQEISNQPQHF. Full variable domain (missing parts from reference TRBV19 and TRBJ1-5): DGGITQSPKYLFRKEGQNVTLSCEQNLNHDAMYWYRQDPGQGLRLIYYSQIVNDFQKGDIAEGYSVSREKKESFPLTVTSAQKNPTAFYLCASRRVQEISNQPQHFGDGTRLSIL.